The subject of this entry is one T cell receptor (beta chain). Antigen specificity is unknown. Per the germline V gene, CDR1 is MGHDK and CDR2 is SYGVNS. V lost 0 bases and J lost 5, with 11 bases in between. There are 15 residues in the CDR3. The data were obtained in a study of OX40 agonist ivuxolimab in advanced cancers. Study results and limitations: Mean expanded clone counts were higher in CD8+ than CD4+ T cells.

Assay used: immunoSEQ multiplex PCR; TCRdb lists only in-frame clones, some missing. Of roughly 26,000 clones in the sample, 88% are singletons; the top ten hold around a fifth. V usage is TRBV25-1 and J usage is TRBJ2-1; TRBD2 is a possible D gene (5 bases). The sequence derives from an adult with an advanced solid tumor such as melanoma, head and neck, liver or kidney cancer. The source material was CD4+ or CD8+ T cells sorted from blood, sampled in a trial of the OX40 agonist ivuxolimab. CDR3 in DNA: TGTGCCAGCAGTGAATATTTCGGACTCAACAATGAGCAGTTCTTC. This sequence encodes CASSEYFGLNNEQFF.